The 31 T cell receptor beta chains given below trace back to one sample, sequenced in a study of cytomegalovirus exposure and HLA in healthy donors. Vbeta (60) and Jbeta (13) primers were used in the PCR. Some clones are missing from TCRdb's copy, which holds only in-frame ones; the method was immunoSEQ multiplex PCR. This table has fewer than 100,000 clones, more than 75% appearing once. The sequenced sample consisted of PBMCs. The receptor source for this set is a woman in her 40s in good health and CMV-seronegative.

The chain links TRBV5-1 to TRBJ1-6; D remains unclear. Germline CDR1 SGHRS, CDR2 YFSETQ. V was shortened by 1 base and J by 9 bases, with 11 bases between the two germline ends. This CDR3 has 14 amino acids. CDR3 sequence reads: CASSLRRGASPLHF. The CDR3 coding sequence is TGCGCCAGCAGCTTGAGACGTGGAGCTTCACCCCTCCACTTT.

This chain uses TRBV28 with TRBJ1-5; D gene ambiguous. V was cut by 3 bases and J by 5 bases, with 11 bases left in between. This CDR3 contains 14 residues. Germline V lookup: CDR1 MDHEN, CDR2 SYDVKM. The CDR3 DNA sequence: TGTGCCAGCAGTTTTGGTACATCCTATCAGCCCCAGCATTTT. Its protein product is CASSFGTSYQPQHF.

CDR3 bases: TGCGCCAGCAGCTTGGCGGCGGGCCTGCCTCACGAGCAGTACTTC. It translates to CASSLAAGLPHEQYF. This chain uses TRBV5-1 with TRBJ2-7, with a possible D match to TRBD2 (5 bases). The V end was cut by 0 bases, the J end by 5 bases, with 15 bases between. Germline CDR1 and CDR2: SGHRS and YFSETQ. The CDR3 loop spans 15 amino acids.

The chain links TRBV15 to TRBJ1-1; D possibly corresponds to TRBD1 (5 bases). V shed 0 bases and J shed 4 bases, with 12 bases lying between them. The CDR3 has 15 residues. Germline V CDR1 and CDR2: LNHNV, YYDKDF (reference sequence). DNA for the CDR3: TGTGCCACCAGCAGAGATAAAACAGGTTCCACTGAAGCTTTCTTT. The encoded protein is CATSRDKTGSTEAFF.

The CDR3 region has the DNA TGTGCCAGCAGTGCCCCCCCGGGACAGGGGGCGCGGACTGAAGCTTTCTTT. Amino acids: CASSAPPGQGARTEAFF. The J gene is TRBJ1-1, the V gene TRBV6-1; 12 nucleotides align to TRBD1. V lost 4 bases and J lost 5; bases outside the gene matches: 11. Germline V gene sequence: CDR1 MNHNS, CDR2 SASEGT. This CDR3 has 17 residues.

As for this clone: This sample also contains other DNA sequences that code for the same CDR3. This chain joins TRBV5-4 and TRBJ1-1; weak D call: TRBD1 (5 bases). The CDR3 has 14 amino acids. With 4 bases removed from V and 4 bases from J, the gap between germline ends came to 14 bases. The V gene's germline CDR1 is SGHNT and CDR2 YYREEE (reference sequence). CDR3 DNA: TGTGCCAGCAGCCTGGGGGGAGGCGGCACTGAAGCTTTCTTT. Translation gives CASSLGGGGTEAFF.

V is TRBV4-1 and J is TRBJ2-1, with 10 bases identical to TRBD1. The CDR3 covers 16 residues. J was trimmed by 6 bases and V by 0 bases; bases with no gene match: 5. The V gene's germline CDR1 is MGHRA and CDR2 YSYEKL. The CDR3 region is CASSQDPGQGSNEQFF. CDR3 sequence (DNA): TGCGCCAGCAGCCAAGATCCGGGACAGGGGTCCAATGAGCAGTTCTTC.

The CDR3 DNA reads TGCGCCAGCAGCTTGGCGGGACTACGCACAGATACGCAGTATTTT. Translation: CASSLAGLRTDTQYF. This chain connects TRBV5-1 to TRBJ2-3; 7 bases align to TRBD2. V lost 0 bases and J lost 1; bases outside the gene matches: 2. Per the germline V gene, CDR1 is SGHRS and CDR2 is YFSETQ. This CDR3 contains 15 residues.

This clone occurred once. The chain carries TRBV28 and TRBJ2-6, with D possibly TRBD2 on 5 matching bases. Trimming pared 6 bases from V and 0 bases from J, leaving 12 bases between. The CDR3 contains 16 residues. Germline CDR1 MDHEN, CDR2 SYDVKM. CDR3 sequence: CASRRVPFSGANVLTF. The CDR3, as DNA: TGTGCCAGCAGGAGGGTACCCTTCTCTGGGGCCAACGTCCTGACTTTC.

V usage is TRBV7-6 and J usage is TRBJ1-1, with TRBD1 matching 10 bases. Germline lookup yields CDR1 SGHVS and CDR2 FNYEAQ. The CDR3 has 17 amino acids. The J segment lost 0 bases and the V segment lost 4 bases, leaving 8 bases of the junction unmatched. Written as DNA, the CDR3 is TGTGCCAGCAGCTCGACCGGGACAGGGGACATGAACACTGAAGCTTTCTTT. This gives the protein CASSSTGTGDMNTEAFF.

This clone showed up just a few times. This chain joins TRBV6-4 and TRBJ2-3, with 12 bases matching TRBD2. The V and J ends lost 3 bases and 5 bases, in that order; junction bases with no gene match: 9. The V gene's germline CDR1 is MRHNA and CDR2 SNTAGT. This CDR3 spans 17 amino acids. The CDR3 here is CASSEDASGGAVDTQYF. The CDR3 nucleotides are TGTGCCAGCAGTGAAGACGCTAGCGGGGGGGCCGTAGATACGCAGTATTTT.

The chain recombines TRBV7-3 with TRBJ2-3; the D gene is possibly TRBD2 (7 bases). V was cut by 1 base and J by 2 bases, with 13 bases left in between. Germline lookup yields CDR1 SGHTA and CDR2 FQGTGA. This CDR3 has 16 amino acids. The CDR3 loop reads CASSLRGGGNTDTQYF. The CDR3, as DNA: TGTGCCAGCAGCTTAAGGGGCGGGGGCAACACAGATACGCAGTATTTT.

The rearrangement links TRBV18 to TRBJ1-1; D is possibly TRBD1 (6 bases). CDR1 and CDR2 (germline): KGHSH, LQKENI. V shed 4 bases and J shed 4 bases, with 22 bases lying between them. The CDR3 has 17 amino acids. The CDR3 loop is CASSRRDKSVGGTEAFF. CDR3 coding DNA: TGTGCCAGCTCACGCCGGGACAAAAGTGTAGGGGGCACTGAAGCTTTCTTT.

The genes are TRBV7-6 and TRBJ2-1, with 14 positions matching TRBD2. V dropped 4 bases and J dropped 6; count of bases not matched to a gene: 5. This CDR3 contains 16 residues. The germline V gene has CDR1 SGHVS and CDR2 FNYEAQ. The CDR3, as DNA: TGTGCCAGCAGCTCGGGACTAGCGGGGGCGGTCAATGAGCAGTTCTTC. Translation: CASSSGLAGAVNEQFF. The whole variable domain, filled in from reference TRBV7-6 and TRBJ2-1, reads GAGVSQSPRYKVTKRGQDVALRCDPISGHVSLYWYRQALGQGPEFLTYFNYEAQQDKSGLPNDRFSAERPEGSISTLTIQRTEQRDSAMYRCASSSGLAGAVNEQFFGPGTRLTVL.

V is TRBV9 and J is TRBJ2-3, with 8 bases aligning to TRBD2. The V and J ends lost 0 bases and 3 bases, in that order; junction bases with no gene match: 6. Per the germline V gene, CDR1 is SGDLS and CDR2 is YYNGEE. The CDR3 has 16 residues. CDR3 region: CASSVEGSGGTDTQYF. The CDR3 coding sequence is TGTGCCAGCAGCGTAGAGGGGTCGGGGGGGACAGATACGCAGTATTTT.

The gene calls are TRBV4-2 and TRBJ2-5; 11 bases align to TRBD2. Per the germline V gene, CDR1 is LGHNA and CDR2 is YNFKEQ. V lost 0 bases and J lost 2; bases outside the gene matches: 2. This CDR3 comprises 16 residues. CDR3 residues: CASSQELAGGQETQYF. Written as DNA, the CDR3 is TGTGCCAGCAGCCAAGAGCTAGCGGGGGGTCAAGAGACCCAGTACTTC.

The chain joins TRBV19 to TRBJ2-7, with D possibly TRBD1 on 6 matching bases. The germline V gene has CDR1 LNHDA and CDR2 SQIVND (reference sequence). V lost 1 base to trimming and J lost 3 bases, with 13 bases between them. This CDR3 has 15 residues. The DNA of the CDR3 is TGTGCCAGTAGTATAGGGGCAGGGGAGTACTACGAGCAGTACTTC. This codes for CASSIGAGEYYEQYF.

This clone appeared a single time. CDR3: CASSFGANYGYTF. The DNA for the CDR3 is TGTGCCAGCAGTTTTGGAGCTAACTATGGCTACACCTTC. The J gene is TRBJ1-2, the V gene TRBV6-5; no definite D call. Trimming removed 4 bases at V and 0 bases at J, with 6 bases between. Germline V CDR1 and CDR2: MNHEY, SVGAGI. The CDR3 consists of 13 residues.

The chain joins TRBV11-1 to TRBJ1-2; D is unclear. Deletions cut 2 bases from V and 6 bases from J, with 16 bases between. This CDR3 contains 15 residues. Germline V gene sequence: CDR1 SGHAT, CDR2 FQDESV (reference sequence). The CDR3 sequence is CASSLREVHSNGYTF. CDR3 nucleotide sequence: TGTGCCAGCAGCTTAAGAGAAGTCCACTCTAATGGCTACACCTTC.

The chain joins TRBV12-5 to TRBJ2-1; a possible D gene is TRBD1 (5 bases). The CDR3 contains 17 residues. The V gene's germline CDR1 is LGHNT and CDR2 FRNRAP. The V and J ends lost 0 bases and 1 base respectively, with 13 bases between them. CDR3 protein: CASGLVVGARSYNEQFF. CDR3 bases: TGTGCTAGTGGTTTGGTAGTAGGGGCGAGGTCCTACAATGAGCAGTTCTTC.

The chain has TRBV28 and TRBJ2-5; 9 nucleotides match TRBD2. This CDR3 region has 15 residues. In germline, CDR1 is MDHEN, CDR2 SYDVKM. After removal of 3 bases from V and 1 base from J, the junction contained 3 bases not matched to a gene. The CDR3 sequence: CASSLSTSGQETQYF. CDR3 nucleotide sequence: TGTGCCAGCAGTTTGTCGACTAGCGGCCAAGAGACCCAGTACTTC.

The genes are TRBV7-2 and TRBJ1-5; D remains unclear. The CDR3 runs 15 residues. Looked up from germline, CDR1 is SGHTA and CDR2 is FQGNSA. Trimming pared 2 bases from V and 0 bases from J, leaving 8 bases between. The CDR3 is CASSLRHFSNQPQHF. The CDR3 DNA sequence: TGTGCCAGCAGCTTAAGACACTTTAGCAATCAGCCCCAGCATTTT.

CDR3 sequence: CAWSVVNGGTEAFF. The CDR3 DNA follows: TGTGCCTGGAGTGTGGTCAACGGGGGCACTGAAGCTTTCTTT. The V call is TRBV30, the J call TRBJ1-1; TRBD1 might be the D (5 bases). Germline CDR1 and CDR2: GTSNPN and SVGIG (reference sequence). This CDR3 comprises 14 residues. With 0 bases removed from V and 4 bases from J, the gap between germline ends came to 12 bases.

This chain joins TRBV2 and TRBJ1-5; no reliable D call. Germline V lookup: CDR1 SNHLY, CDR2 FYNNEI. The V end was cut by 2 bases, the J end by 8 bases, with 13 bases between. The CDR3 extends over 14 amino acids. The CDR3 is CASSESSRREPQHF. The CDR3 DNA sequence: TGTGCCAGCAGTGAATCCTCGAGGAGGGAGCCCCAGCATTTT.

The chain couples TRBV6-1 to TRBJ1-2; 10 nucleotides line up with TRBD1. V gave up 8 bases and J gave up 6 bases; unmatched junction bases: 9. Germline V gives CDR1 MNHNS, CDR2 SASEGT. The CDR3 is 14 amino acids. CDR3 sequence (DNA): TGTGCCAGCTCAACCCCGGGACAGGGGAATGGCTACACCTTC. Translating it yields CASSTPGQGNGYTF.

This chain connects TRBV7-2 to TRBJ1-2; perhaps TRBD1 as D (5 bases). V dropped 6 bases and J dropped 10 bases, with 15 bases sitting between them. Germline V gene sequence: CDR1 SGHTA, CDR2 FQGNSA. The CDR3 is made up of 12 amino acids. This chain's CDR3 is CASSKGVGAYTF. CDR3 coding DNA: TGTGCCAGCAGTAAAGGGGTAGGAGCCTACACCTTC.

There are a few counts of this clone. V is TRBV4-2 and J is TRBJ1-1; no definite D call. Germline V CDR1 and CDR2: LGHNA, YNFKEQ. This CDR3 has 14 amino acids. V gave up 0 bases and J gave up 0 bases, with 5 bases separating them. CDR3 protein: CASSQEVVNTEAFF. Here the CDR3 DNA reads TGTGCCAGCAGCCAAGAAGTAGTGAACACTGAAGCTTTCTTT.

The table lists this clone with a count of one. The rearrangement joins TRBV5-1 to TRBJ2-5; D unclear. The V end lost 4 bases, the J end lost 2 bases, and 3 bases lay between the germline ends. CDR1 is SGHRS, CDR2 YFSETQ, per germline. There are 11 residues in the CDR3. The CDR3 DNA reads TGCGCCAGCAGCCAACAAGAGACCCAGTACTTC. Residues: CASSQQETQYF.

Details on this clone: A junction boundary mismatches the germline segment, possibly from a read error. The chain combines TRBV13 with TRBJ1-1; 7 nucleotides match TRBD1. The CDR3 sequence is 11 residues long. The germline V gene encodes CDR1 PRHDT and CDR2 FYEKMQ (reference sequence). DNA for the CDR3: TGTGCCAGCAGTCATCAGGGGGAAGCTCTCTTT. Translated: CASSHQGEALF.

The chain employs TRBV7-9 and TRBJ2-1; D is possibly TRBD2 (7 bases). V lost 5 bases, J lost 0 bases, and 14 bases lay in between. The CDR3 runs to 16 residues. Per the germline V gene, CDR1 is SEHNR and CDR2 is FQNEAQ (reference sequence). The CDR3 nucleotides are TGTGCCAGCAGCCCCCAGGGGAGGGCCTCCTACAATGAGCAGTTCTTC. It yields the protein CASSPQGRASYNEQFF.

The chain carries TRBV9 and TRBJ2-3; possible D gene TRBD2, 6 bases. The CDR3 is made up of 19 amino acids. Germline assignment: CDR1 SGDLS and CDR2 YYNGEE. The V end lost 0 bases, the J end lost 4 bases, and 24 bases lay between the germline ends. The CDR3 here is CASSVATGSLGTGADTQYF. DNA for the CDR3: TGTGCCAGCAGCGTAGCTACTGGGTCCCTAGGTACGGGGGCAGATACGCAGTATTTT.